Reported below is one T cell receptor beta chain. Its antigen is as yet unknown. This sample was taken from a study of T cell responses to AZD1222 COVID-19 vaccine. Study conclusions and caveats: At baseline, seropositivity was found in only six or seven AZD1222 recipients.

Sequencing used immunoSEQ multiplex PCR; TCRdb keeps in-frame clones, though not all of them. The repertoire includes some 85,000 clones, 90% to 95% of them detected once, and 7.5% sits in the top ten. This CDR3 region has 15 residues. V lost 1 base, J lost 6 bases, and 16 bases lay in between. Germline loops: CDR1 LNHDA, CDR2 SQIVND (reference sequence). The sequence derives from an adult in good health. The chain recombines TRBV19 with TRBJ2-7, with D possibly matching TRBD2 (6 bases). Sequencing was performed on peripheral blood, taken on day 0 of AZD1222 vaccination. The CDR3 coding sequence is TGTGCCAGTAGTATAGGAGGGGTCGGGGGACGCGAGCAGTACTTC. It is translated as CASSIGGVGGREQYF. Based on the CDR3 plus reference TRBV19 and TRBJ2-7, the full variable domain is DGGITQSPKYLFRKEGQNVTLSCEQNLNHDAMYWYRQDPGQGLRLIYYSQIVNDFQKGDIAEGYSVSREKKESFPLTVTSAQKNPTAFYLCASSIGGVGGREQYFGPGTRLTVT.